This TCR beta chain emerged from a study of cytomegalovirus exposure and HLA in healthy donors. Use of 60 Vbeta and 13 Jbeta primers characterized the PCR. The assay was immunoSEQ multiplex PCR, and TCRdb's table has in-frame clones only and misses some. The sample lists about 170,000 clones; roughly 81% were seen once. The CDR3 is made up of 13 amino acids. V lost 5 bases and J lost 8, with 12 bases in between. Germline V lookup: CDR1 MNHEY, CDR2 SMNVEV (reference sequence). Note on this clone: No antigen is known for it.

Overall study findings and caveats: Despite most TCR sequences being rare, some public TCRs occurred in many donors.

Material for sequencing was PBMCs. The rearrangement links TRBV27 to TRBJ1-4; D is uncertain. The clonotype comes from a girl aged 5 to 17 in good health and CMV-seropositive. The CDR3 sequence is CASSEGPMEKLFF. CDR3 nucleotides: TGTGCCAGCAGTGAGGGTCCCATGGAAAAACTGTTTTTT.